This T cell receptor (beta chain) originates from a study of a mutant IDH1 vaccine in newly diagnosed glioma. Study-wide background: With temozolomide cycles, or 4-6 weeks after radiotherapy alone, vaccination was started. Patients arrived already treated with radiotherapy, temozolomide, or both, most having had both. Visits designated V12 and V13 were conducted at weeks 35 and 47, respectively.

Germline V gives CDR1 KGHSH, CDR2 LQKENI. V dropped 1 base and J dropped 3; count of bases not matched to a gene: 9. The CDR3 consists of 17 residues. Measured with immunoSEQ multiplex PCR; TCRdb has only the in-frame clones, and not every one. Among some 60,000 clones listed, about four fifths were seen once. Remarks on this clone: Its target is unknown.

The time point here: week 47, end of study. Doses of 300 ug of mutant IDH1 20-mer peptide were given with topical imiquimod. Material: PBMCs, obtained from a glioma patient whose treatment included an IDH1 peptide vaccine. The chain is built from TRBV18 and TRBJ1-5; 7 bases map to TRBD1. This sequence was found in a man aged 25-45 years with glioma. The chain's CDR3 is CASSPLAGGSYNQPQHF. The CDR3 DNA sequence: TGTGCCAGCTCACCACTGGCAGGGGGTAGTTACAATCAGCCCCAGCATTTT.